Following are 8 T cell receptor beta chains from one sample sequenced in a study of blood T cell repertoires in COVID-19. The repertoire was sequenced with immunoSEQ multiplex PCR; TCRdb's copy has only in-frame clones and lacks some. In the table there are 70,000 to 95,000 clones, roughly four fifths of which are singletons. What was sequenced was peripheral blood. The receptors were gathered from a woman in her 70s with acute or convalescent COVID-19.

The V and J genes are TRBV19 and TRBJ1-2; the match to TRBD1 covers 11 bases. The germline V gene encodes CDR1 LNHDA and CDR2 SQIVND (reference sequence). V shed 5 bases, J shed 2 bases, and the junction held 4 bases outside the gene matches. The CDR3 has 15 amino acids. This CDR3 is CASSDRDRGNYGYTF. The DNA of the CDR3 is TGTGCCAGTAGTGACCGGGACAGGGGGAACTATGGCTACACCTTC.

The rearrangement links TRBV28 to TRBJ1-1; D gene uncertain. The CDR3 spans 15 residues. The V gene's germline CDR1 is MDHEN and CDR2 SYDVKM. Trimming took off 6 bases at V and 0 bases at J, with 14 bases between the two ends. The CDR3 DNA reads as TGTGCCAGCAGACCCGGACTAAGGATGAACACTGAAGCTTTCTTT. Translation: CASRPGLRMNTEAFF.

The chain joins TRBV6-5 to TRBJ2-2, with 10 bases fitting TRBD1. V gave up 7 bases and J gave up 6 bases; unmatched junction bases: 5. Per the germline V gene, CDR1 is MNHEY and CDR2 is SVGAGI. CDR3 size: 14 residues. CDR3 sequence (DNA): TGTGCCAGCAATCGACAGGGGGCGCCCGGGGAGCTGTTTTTT. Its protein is CASNRQGAPGELFF.

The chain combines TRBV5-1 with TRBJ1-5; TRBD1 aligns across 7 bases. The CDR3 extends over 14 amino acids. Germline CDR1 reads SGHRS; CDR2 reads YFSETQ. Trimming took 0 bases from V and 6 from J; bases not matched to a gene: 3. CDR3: CASSLGQGGQPQHF. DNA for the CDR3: TGCGCCAGCAGCTTGGGACAGGGTGGTCAGCCCCAGCATTTT.

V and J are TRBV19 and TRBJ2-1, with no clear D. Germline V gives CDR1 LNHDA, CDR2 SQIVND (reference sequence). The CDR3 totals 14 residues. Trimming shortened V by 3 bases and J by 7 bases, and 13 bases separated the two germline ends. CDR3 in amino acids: CASSIIMRSNEQFF. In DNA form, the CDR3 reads TGTGCCAGTAGTATCATTATGAGAAGTAATGAGCAGTTCTTC.

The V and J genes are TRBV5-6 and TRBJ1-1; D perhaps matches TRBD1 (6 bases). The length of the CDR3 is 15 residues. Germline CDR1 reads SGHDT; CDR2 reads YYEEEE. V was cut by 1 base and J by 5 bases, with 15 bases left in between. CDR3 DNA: TGTGCCAGCAGCTTGCCGGACAGCTTAGGGACTGAAGCTTTCTTT. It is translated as CASSLPDSLGTEAFF.

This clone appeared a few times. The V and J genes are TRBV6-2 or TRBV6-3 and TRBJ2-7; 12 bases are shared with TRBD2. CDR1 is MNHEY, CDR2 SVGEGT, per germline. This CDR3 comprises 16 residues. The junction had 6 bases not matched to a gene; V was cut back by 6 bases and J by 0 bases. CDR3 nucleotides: TGTGCCAGCAGCGGGCTGGGACTAGCGGGCTCCTACGAGCAGTACTTC. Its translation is CASSGLGLAGSYEQYF.

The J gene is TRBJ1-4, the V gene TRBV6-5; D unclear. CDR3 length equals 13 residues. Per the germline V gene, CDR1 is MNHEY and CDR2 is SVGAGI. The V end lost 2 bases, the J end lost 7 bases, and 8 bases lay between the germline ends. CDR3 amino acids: CASSYQRSEKLFF. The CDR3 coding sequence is TGTGCCAGCAGTTACCAGCGCTCTGAAAAACTGTTTTTT.